The rows below give T cell receptor beta chains drawn from one sample of a study of blood T cell repertoires in COVID-19. TCRdb's copy holds only in-frame clones and misses some; the assay was immunoSEQ multiplex PCR. Here the sample spans over 200,000 clones, 75% to 95% being singletons. The sample was peripheral blood. The receptor set was obtained from a person aged 18-29 years with COVID-19, enrolled during active disease. Both conserved end residues are part of each CDR3. D genes are given only for firm matches. Clone size is given for some rows only: seen once, a few or many times, or a class if the clone is expanded.

size: -
V: TRBV27
J: TRBJ1-1
D: -
DNA: TGTGCCAGCAGTTTGGCAGGGCCCCACACTGAAGCTTTCTTT
CDR3: CASSLAGPHTEAFF

size: -
V: TRBV6-6
J: TRBJ1-2
D: -
DNA: TGTGCCAGCAGTTACTCGGGCCAACGGTATGGCTACACCTTC
CDR3: CASSYSGQRYGYTF

size: -
V: TRBV5-1
J: TRBJ1-3
D: -
DNA: TGCGCCAGCAGACAGGGAACCGGAAACACCATATATTTT
CDR3: CASRQGTGNTIYF

size: few
V: TRBV7-2
J: TRBJ2-7
D: TRBD1
DNA: TGTGCCAGCAGCCTTGACAGGGGTGGTGTCCACGAGCAGTACTTC
CDR3: CASSLDRGGVHEQYF

size: -
V: TRBV12-3/TRBV12-4
J: TRBJ1-5
D: -
DNA: TGTGCCAGCAGTACCCAGGTTCGGCAGCCCCAGCATTTT
CDR3: CASSTQVRQPQHF

size: -
V: TRBV6-5
J: TRBJ2-2
D: TRBD2
DNA: TGTGCCAGCAGTTACGGACTAGCGGGAAGCACCGGGGAGCTGTTTTTT
CDR3: CASSYGLAGSTGELFF

size: -
V: TRBV18
J: TRBJ1-1
D: -
DNA: TGTGCCAGCTCACCTAGATTCACTGAAGCTTTCTTT
CDR3: CASSPRFTEAFF

size: -
V: TRBV2
J: TRBJ2-3
D: TRBD2
DNA: TGTGCCAGCAACCGCGGACTAGATGGGGCAGATACGCAGTATTTT
CDR3: CASNRGLDGADTQYF

size: -
V: TRBV27
J: TRBJ2-7
D: TRBD1
DNA: TGTGCCAGCAGTGACAGGGGGCCTGGGGAGCAGTACTTC
CDR3: CASSDRGPGEQYF

size: -
V: TRBV15
J: TRBJ2-7
D: TRBD2
DNA: TGTGCCACCTCTTCCGTCCGGGGGGGCTACGAGCAGTACTTC
CDR3: CATSSVRGGYEQYF

size: -
V: TRBV28
J: TRBJ1-4
D: TRBD1
DNA: TGTGCCAGCAGTTTCGTAGACAGGGAGGTGAAAAAACTGTTTTTT
CDR3: CASSFVDREVKKLFF

size: -
V: TRBV27
J: TRBJ2-1
D: TRBD2
DNA: TGTGCCAGCAGGGTCGCGGGGGGCGAGCAGTTCTTC
CDR3: CASRVAGGEQFF

size: -
V: TRBV5-6
J: TRBJ2-1
D: -
DNA: TGTGCCAGCAGCTTGGGACTAGGGACCTCCGGCGAGCAGTTCTTC
CDR3: CASSLGLGTSGEQFF

size: -
V: TRBV27
J: TRBJ2-7
D: -
DNA: TGTGCCAGCAGTTTGGGTGCCGGCGGGGACGAGCAGTACTTC
CDR3: CASSLGAGGDEQYF

size: -
V: TRBV7-2
J: TRBJ2-1
D: TRBD2
DNA: TGTGCCAGCAGCTTAGCGCTAAGAACTAGCGGGGTCAATGAGCAGTTCTTC
CDR3: CASSLALRTSGVNEQFF

size: -
V: TRBV28
J: TRBJ2-2
D: TRBD1
DNA: TGTGCCAGCTTCCATGGACAGGCGACCGGGGAGCTGTTTTTT
CDR3: CASFHGQATGELFF

size: -
V: TRBV29-1
J: TRBJ1-1
D: TRBD1
DNA: TGCAGCGTAGAGGGGGCGCGGACTGAAGCTTTCTTT
CDR3: CSVEGARTEAFF

size: -
V: TRBV9
J: TRBJ1-1
D: -
DNA: TGTGCCAGCAGCGTCGGGGGGGACACTGAAGCTTTCTTT
CDR3: CASSVGGDTEAFF

size: -
V: TRBV6-6
J: TRBJ2-1
D: TRBD2
DNA: TGTGCCAGCCCTCGAGACGGGACTAGCGGGCCAAATGAGCAGTTCTTC
CDR3: CASPRDGTSGPNEQFF

size: -
V: TRBV5-1
J: TRBJ2-5
D: -
DNA: TGCGCCAGCAGCTTGTCAGGGAACCAAGAGACCCAGTACTTC
CDR3: CASSLSGNQETQYF

size: -
V: TRBV5-6
J: TRBJ2-3
D: TRBD1
DNA: TGTGCCAGCAGCCCGGCGCCGACAGGGGCCCTCGCAGATACGCAGTATTTT
CDR3: CASSPAPTGALADTQYF

size: -
V: TRBV5-8
J: TRBJ2-5
D: TRBD2
DNA: TGTGCCAGCAGCGGTGTGGGTGGGACTAGAGAGTACCAAGAGACCCAGTACTTC
CDR3: CASSGVGGTREYQETQYF